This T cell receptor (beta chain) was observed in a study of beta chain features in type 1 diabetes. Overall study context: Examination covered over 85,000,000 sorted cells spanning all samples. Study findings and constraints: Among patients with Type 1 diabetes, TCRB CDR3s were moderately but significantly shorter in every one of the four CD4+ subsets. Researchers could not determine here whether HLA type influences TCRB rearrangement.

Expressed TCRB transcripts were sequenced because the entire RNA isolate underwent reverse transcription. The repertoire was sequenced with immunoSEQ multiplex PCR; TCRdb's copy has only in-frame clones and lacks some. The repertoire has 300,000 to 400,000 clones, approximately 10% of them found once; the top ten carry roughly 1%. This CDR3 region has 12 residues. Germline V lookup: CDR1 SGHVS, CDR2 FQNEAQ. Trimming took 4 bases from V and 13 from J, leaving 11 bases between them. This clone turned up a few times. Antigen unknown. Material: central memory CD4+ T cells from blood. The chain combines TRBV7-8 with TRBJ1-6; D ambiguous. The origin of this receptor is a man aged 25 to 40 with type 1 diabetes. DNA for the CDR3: TGTGCCAGCAGCTCGGGTGGATCCCCCCTCCACTTT. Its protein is CASSSGGSPLHF.